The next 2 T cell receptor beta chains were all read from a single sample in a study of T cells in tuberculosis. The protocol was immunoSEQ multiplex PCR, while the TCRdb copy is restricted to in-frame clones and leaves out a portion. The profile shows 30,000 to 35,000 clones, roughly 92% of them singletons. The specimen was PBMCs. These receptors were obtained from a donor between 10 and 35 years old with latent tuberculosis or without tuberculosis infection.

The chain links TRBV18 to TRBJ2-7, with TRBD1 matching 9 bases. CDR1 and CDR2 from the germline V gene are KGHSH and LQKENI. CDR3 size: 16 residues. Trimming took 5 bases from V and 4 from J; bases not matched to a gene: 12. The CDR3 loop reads CASSTGSGQGVYEQYF. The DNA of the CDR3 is TGTGCCAGCTCAACGGGCTCGGGACAGGGAGTATACGAGCAGTACTTC.

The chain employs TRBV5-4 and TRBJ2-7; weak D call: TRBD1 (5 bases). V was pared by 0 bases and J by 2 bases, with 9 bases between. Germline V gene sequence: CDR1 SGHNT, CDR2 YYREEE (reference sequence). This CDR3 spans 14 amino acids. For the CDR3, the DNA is TGTGCCAGCAGCTTGGACAGGCTACCCTACGAGCAGTACTTC. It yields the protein CASSLDRLPYEQYF.